This T cell receptor beta chain was captured in a study of cytomegalovirus exposure and HLA in healthy donors. Study-level background: In an early release, HLA-typed donors contributed some 88 million unique TCR sequences. General study findings and limits: The study recorded over 150 TCR beta chains that were cytomegalovirus-associated. Association of 15,000 to 20,000 TCR beta sequences with HLA alleles was found at 0.05 false discovery rate in a later analysis.

PCR amplification relied on 60 Vbeta primers (plus 13 Jbeta primers). The data were produced by immunoSEQ multiplex PCR, yet TCRdb's version contains in-frame clones alone and is incomplete. The repertoire table contains roughly 120,000 clones. In the case of this clone: Its antigen is unidentified.

The source of this sequence is a man in his forties in good health and CMV-seropositive. Sequenced: PBMCs.

The CDR3 nucleotides read TGTGCCAGCAGTTACTCGGAGTCCACAGATACGCAGTATTTT. It codes for CASSYSESTDTQYF. The chain has TRBV6-5 and TRBJ2-3; D uncertain. V was pared by 0 bases and J by 2 bases, with 6 bases between. There are 14 residues in the CDR3. Per germline, CDR1 MNHEY and CDR2 SVGAGI.